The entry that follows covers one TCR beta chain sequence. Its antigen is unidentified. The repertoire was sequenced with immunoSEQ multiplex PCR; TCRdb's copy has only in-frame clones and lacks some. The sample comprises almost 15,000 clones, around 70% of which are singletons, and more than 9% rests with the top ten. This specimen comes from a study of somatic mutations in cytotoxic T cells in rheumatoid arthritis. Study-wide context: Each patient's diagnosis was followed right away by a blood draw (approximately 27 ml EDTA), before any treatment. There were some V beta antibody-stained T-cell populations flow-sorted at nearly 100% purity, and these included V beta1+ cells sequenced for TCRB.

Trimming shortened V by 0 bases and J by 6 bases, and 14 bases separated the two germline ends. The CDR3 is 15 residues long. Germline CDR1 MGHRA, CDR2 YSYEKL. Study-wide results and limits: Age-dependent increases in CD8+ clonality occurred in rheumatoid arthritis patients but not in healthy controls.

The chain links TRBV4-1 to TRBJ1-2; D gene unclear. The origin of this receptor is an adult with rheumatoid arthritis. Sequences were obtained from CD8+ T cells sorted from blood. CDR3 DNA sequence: TGCGCCAGCAGCCAAGACCGGGGAACCGACGATGGCTACACCTTC. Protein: CASSQDRGTDDGYTF.